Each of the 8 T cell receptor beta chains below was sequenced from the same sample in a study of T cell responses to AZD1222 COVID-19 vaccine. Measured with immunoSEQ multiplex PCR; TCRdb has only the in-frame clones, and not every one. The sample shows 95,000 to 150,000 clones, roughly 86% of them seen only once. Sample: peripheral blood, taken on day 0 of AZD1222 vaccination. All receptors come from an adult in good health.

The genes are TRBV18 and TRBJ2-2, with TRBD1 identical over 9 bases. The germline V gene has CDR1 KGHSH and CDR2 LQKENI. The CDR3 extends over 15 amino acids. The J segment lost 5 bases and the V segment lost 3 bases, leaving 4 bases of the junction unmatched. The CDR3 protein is CASSPGTGKTGELFF. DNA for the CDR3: TGTGCCAGCTCACCCGGGACAGGGAAAACCGGGGAGCTGTTTTTT.

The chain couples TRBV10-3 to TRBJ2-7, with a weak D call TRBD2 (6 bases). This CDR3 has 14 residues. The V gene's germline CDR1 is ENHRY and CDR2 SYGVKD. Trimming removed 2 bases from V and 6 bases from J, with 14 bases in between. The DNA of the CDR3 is TGTGCCATCAGTGAGCCCGGTTCCGGGAGCGAGCAGTACTTC. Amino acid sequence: CAISEPGSGSEQYF.

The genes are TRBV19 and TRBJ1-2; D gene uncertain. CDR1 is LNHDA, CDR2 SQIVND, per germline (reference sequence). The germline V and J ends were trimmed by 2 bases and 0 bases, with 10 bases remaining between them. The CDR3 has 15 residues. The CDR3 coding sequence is TGTGCCAGTAGTATACAATCTAATTCTAACTATGGCTACACCTTC. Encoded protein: CASSIQSNSNYGYTF.

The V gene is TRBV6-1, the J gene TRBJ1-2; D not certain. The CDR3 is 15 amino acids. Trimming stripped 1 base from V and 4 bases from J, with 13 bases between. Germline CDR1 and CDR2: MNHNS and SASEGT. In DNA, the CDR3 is TGTGCCAGCAGTGAAGACGGACCTCTCCTCTATGGCTACACCTTC. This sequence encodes CASSEDGPLLYGYTF.

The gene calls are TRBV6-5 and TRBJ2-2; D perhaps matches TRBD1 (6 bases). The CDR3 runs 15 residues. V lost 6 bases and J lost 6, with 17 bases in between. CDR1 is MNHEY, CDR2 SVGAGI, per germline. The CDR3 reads CASSAQGSAPGELFF. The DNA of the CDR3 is TGTGCCAGCAGCGCACAGGGTTCGGCCCCCGGGGAGCTGTTTTTT.

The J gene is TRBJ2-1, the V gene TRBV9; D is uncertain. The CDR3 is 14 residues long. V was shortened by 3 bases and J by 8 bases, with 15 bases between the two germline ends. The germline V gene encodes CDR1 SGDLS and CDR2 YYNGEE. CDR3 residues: CASSAIRAADEQFF. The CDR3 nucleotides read TGTGCCAGCAGCGCGATCAGAGCCGCCGATGAGCAGTTCTTC. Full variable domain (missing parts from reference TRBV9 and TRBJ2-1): DSGVTQTPKHLITATGQRVTLRCSPRSGDLSVYWYQQSLDQGLQFLIQYYNGEERAKGNILERFSAQQFPDLHSELNLSSLELGDSALYFCASSAIRAADEQFFGPGTRLTVL.

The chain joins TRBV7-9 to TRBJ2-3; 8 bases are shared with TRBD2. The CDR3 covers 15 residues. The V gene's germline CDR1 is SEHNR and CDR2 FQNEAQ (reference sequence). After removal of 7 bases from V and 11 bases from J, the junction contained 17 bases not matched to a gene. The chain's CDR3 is CASNPGTRLGSRQYF. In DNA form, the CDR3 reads TGTGCCAGCAACCCAGGGACTAGATTGGGTTCACGGCAGTATTTT.

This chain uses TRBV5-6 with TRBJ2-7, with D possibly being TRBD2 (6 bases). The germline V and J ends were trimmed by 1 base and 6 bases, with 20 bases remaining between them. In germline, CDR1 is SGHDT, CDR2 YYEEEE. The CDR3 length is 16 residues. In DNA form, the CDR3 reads TGTGCCAGCAGCTTGATCTTAGTGGCGGGGAGTGGCGAGCAGTACTTC. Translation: CASSLILVAGSGEQYF.